This T cell receptor beta chain was documented in a study of blood T cell repertoires in COVID-19. Original methodology: It was from reference gene primer amplification that nucleated cell counts were estimated. Clones were sequenced by immunoSEQ multiplex PCR, and TCRdb holds only the in-frame ones, with some missing. That table is the source of V, J and clone size, and D and trimming were worked out from the DNA. The sample contains a few hundred thousand clones, roughly 87% of which appear only once. Looked up from germline, CDR1 is SGDLS and CDR2 is YYNGEE. Deletions cut 4 bases from V and 0 bases from J, with 10 bases between. This CDR3 is 15 amino acids long.

The source of this sequence is a woman aged 25 to 39 who had recovered from COVID-19. The chain combines TRBV9 with TRBJ1-4; D ambiguous. Sample: PBMCs or T cells enriched from blood (not recorded which). The CDR3 nucleotides are TGTGCCAGCAGCCCCTTGGGAGCAACTAATGAAAAACTGTTTTTT. Encoded protein: CASSPLGATNEKLFF.